This note documents a single T cell receptor beta chain sequence. Its antigen is not identified. The data stem from a study of T cells in narcolepsy. Overall study: Patients with NT1 or NT2 and healthy control donors were enrolled.

Here immunoSEQ multiplex PCR was the method, and the copy in TCRdb shows in-frame clones only, minus some. The sample holds roughly 10,000 clones, roughly 77% seen once. Broader study findings: Autoreactive HCRT-specific and TRIB2-specific clonotypes were marked in same-patient CSF-versus-blood CD4+ comparisons. Blood of same and different patients, but not healthy controls, reportedly held recurring autoreactive clonotypes.

Sequences were obtained from CD45RA- memory CD8+ T cells from PBMCs. The TCR originated in a human donor with narcolepsy.

CDR3 sequence reads: CASSLTLAGVYNEQFF. The CDR3 DNA reads TGTGCCAGCAGCTTAACGCTGGCGGGGGTGTACAATGAGCAGTTCTTC. The V and J genes are TRBV7-3 and TRBJ2-1; 7 bases map to TRBD2. Germline loops: CDR1 SGHTA, CDR2 FQGTGA. This CDR3 region has 16 residues. V dropped 0 bases and J dropped 4; count of bases not matched to a gene: 6.